This TCR beta chain was retrieved from a study of regulatory T cells in long-lasting Graves disease. As for time point: newly diagnosed GD, antithyroid drugs for less than 3 months. Extracted RNA from PBMCs served as the source of the TCR library. TCR beta libraries were built with iRepertoire HTBI primers and Arm-PCR of CDR3 regions. In TCRdb, the multiplex PCR reads were re-called with MiXCR into one record per CDR3 protein. The data hold about 320,000 distinct CDR3 sequences, with over 15% observed a single time. Trimming left V 5 bases short and J 4 bases short, with 14 bases between. The CDR3 sequence is 14 residues long. To note about this clonotype: This likely reflects a read error, since a far larger clone is one base away.

The gene calls are TRBV12-3 or TRBV12-4 and TRBJ1-1, with unresolved D. Sample: peripheral blood mononuclear cells (PBMCs), taken at new diagnosis, from a patient treated with antithyroid drugs. This sequence was found in a female donor with Graves disease. For the CDR3, the DNA is TGTGCCAGCAGTGCCGGGGAGTTGGGCACTGAAGCTTTCTTT. This translates into CASSAGELGTEAFF.